The 20 T cell receptor beta chains presented below share a single source sample, sequenced in a study of neurological immune-mediated disorders. TCRdb recomputed calls from the 5' RACE reads with MiXCR, one row per CDR3 protein. The repertoire has about 58,000 distinct CDR3 sequences, 3% to 3.5% of them found once; the top ten carry 6% to 8.5%. Source material: PBMCs. The receptors originated from an older woman with multiple sclerosis.

This clonotype was seen at least ten times. The chain employs TRBV12-3 or TRBV12-4 and TRBJ1-2, with D unclear. The V end was cut by 3 bases, the J end by 3 bases, with 11 bases between. CDR3 size: 14 residues. The CDR3 nucleotides are TGTGCCAGCAGTTTCGCCCCAAGGGACTATGGCTACACCTTC. It yields the protein CASSFAPRDYGYTF.

This clonotype was counted at least ten times. This chain connects TRBV9 to TRBJ2-7, with 8 bases aligning to TRBD2. The CDR3 runs 15 residues. Germline-derived CDR1 and CDR2 are SGDLS and YYNGEE. V was pared by 4 bases and J by 2 bases, with 8 bases of the junction left unmatched. The CDR3 here is CASSPGGEPTYEQYF. As DNA, the CDR3 is TGTGCCAGCAGCCCGGGAGGGGAACCTACCTACGAGCAGTACTTC.

This clonotype was seen many times. This chain links TRBV20-1 with TRBJ1-1; TRBD1 agrees at 11 bases. The V gene end was trimmed by 3 bases and the J gene end by 10 bases; junction bases not matched to a gene: 7. Germline V gene sequence: CDR1 DFQATT, CDR2 SNEGSKA (reference sequence). The length of the CDR3 is 13 residues. For the CDR3, the DNA is TGCAGTGCTAGGGGACAGGGGGGCCTGAGAGCTTTCTTT. It is translated as CSARGQGGLRAFF.

In its sample, this clonotype was seen many times. The chain joins TRBV5-1 to TRBJ2-7; no reliable D call. V was clipped by 1 base and J by 5 bases, with 10 bases between them. Looked up from germline, CDR1 is SGHRS and CDR2 is YFSETQ. This CDR3 region has 13 residues. The CDR3 region is CASSLTALNEQYF. CDR3 coding DNA: TGCGCCAGCAGCTTGACGGCTCTGAACGAGCAGTACTTC.

Many counts were recorded for this clonotype. The J gene is TRBJ2-7, the V gene TRBV6-6; 8 bases are a match to TRBD2. Trimming cost V 5 bases and J 5 bases; bases outside gene matches: 5. Germline V gene sequence: CDR1 MNHNY, CDR2 SVGAGI (reference sequence). This CDR3 region has 13 residues. This CDR3 reads CASSQAGVDEQYF. The CDR3 coding sequence is TGTGCCAGCAGTCAAGCGGGAGTCGACGAGCAGTACTTC.

This clonotype was seen many times. The rearrangement joins TRBV28 to TRBJ2-1, with TRBD1 matching over 7 bases. V shed 5 bases and J 2 bases; nucleotides not matched to a gene: 9. The CDR3 has 16 residues. Per the germline V gene, CDR1 is MDHEN and CDR2 is SYDVKM. The CDR3: CASSILQGSTYNEQFF. The CDR3 coding sequence is TGTGCCAGCAGTATTCTACAGGGGAGCACCTACAATGAGCAGTTCTTC.

The sample holds many counts of this clonotype. The rearrangement uses TRBV4-3 and TRBJ2-3; D possibly matches TRBD1 or TRBD2 (5 bases each). V was shortened by 0 bases and J by 5 bases, with 24 bases between the two germline ends. The CDR3 runs to 19 residues. Germline CDR1 is LGHNA and CDR2 is YSLEER. CDR3 sequence reads: CASSQDPRAGDATGDTQYF. CDR3 sequence (DNA): TGCGCCAGCAGCCAAGATCCCCGGGCCGGGGACGCTACAGGAGATACGCAGTATTTT.

In this sample, this clonotype turned up a few times. The V gene is TRBV20-1, the J gene TRBJ1-6, with D uncertain. The germline gives CDR1 DFQATT, CDR2 SNEGSKA (reference sequence). Trimming stripped 5 bases from V and 9 bases from J, with 14 bases between. This CDR3 spans 13 amino acids. The CDR3 sequence: CSAYDTRSSPLHF. In DNA, the CDR3 is TGCAGTGCTTATGACACGCGGAGTTCACCCCTCCACTTT.

This clonotype has a count of ten or more. The V call is TRBV27, the J call TRBJ1-4; D possibly corresponds to TRBD1 (6 bases). The germline CDR1 and CDR2 sequences are MNHEY and SMNVEV (reference sequence). The CDR3 loop spans 14 amino acids. V lost 4 bases and J lost 5, with 11 bases in between. The CDR3 sequence is CASSSDRANEKLFF. In nucleotides, the CDR3 is TGTGCCAGCAGTTCGGACAGAGCAAATGAAAAACTGTTTTTT.

This clonotype was counted at least ten times. This rearrangement joins TRBV6-5 to TRBJ1-6; D gene ambiguous. Germline lookup yields CDR1 MNHEY and CDR2 SVGAGI. V lost 2 bases and J lost 8, with 10 bases in between. The CDR3 spans 14 residues. As DNA, the CDR3 is TGTGCCAGCAGTTACGGAGTATGGGATTCACCCCTCCACTTT. It encodes CASSYGVWDSPLHF.

The chain couples TRBV7-7 to TRBJ2-1; possible D gene TRBD2, 5 bases. The CDR3 is made up of 15 amino acids. Germline V gene sequence: CDR1 SSHAT, CDR2 FNYEAQ (reference sequence). Trimming left V 0 bases short and J 2 bases short, with 8 bases between. CDR3 nucleotides: TGTGCCAGCAGCTTAGCTAGCGCGCCCTACAATGAGCAGTTCTTC. Protein product: CASSLASAPYNEQFF.

Points on this clonotype: A much larger clone lies one base from this, so it may be a read error. The chain is built from TRBV7-2 and TRBJ2-5; D is unresolved. Trimming removed 6 bases from V and 0 bases from J, with 8 bases in between. The CDR3 covers 13 residues. CDR1 is SGHTA and CDR2 is FQGNSA in the germline V gene. CDR3 in amino acids: CTSSVMYQETQYF. The CDR3 DNA sequence: TGTACCAGCAGTGTAATGTACCAAGAGACCCAGTACTTC.

Ten or more counts support this clonotype. The chain has TRBV27 and TRBJ2-3, with TRBD2 identical over 10 bases. After removal of 2 bases from V and 1 base from J, the junction contained 6 bases not matched to a gene. Germline assignment: CDR1 MNHEY and CDR2 SMNVEV (reference sequence). This CDR3 has 17 residues. CDR3 in amino acids: CASSLSRLAGGTDTQYF. CDR3 nucleotides: TGTGCCAGCAGTTTAAGTCGGCTAGCGGGGGGCACAGATACGCAGTATTTT.

This clonotype was picked up many times. This chain uses TRBV20-1 with TRBJ1-1, with D perhaps matching TRBD1 (6 bases). The CDR3 has 15 amino acids. Germline CDR1 is DFQATT and CDR2 is SNEGSKA (reference sequence). V gave up 5 bases and J gave up 1 base, with 17 bases separating them. CDR3 residues: CSAPAAGAGNTEAFF. CDR3 nucleotides: TGCAGTGCTCCCGCCGCGGGGGCGGGGAACACTGAAGCTTTCTTT.

This clonotype was seen many times. The rearrangement joins TRBV29-1 to TRBJ2-5; D unclear. Germline V lookup: CDR1 SQVTM, CDR2 ANQGSEA. V dropped 7 bases and J dropped 2 bases, with 8 bases sitting between them. The CDR3 is made up of 11 amino acids. The CDR3 sequence: CSAPRQETQYF. The CDR3 coding sequence is TGCAGCGCCCCACGGCAAGAGACCCAGTACTTC.

This clonotype was recorded many times. The chain combines TRBV5-5 with TRBJ2-2; D unresolved. The CDR3 totals 12 residues. V shed 7 bases and J shed 0 bases, with 4 bases lying between them. Germline loops: CDR1 SGHKS, CDR2 YYEKEE (reference sequence). The CDR3 DNA follows: TGTGCCAGCCACGCGAACACCGGGGAGCTGTTTTTT. Translating it yields CASHANTGELFF. Full variable domain (rest looked up from reference TRBV5-5 and TRBJ2-2): DAGVTQSPTHLIKTRGQQVTLRCSPISGHKSVSWYQQVLGQGPQFIFQYYEKEERGRGNFPDRFSARQFPNYSSELNVNALLLGDSALYLCASHANTGELFFGEGSRLTVL.

V gene TRBV5-1 combines with J gene TRBJ2-5; D unresolved. Germline CDR1 and CDR2: SGHRS and YFSETQ. V dropped 6 bases and J dropped 4 bases, with 10 bases sitting between them. The CDR3 consists of 12 residues. The DNA of the CDR3 is TGCGCCAGCACCCGATCCGGAGAGACCCAGTACTTC. This codes for CASTRSGETQYF.

This clonotype was seen repeatedly, ten times or more. V is TRBV7-2 and J is TRBJ1-2; TRBD1 aligns across 9 bases. Germline V CDR1 and CDR2: SGHTA, FQGNSA. The CDR3 has 14 amino acids. J was trimmed by 6 bases and V by 4 bases; bases with no gene match: 6. The CDR3: CASSSDRGRDGYTF. Here the CDR3 DNA reads TGTGCCAGCAGCTCCGACAGGGGGAGGGATGGCTACACCTTC.

This clonotype was counted at least ten times. This CDR3 reads CASSLRHLTALGYNSPLHF. CDR3 DNA: TGTGCCAGCAGCCTTCGGCACCTGACAGCCCTAGGTTATAATTCACCCCTCCACTTT. This chain links TRBV3-1 with TRBJ1-6, with D perhaps TRBD1 (5 bases). The V gene's germline CDR1 is LGHDT and CDR2 YNNKEL (reference sequence). The CDR3 extends over 19 amino acids. V was shortened by 4 bases and J by 4 bases, with 23 bases between the two germline ends. The complete variable domain, with remaining parts taken from reference TRBV3-1 and TRBJ1-6, reads DTAVSQTPKYLVTQMGNDKSIKCEQNLGHDTMYWYKQDSKKFLKIMFSYNNKELIINETVPNRFSPKSPDKAHLNLHINSLELGDSAVYFCASSLRHLTALGYNSPLHFGNGTRLTVT.

Many counts were recorded for this clonotype. This chain connects TRBV3-1 to TRBJ2-5, with 11 bases aligning to TRBD2. V lost 3 bases and J lost 6; bases outside the gene matches: 3. This CDR3 has 14 residues. CDR1 is LGHDT and CDR2 is YNNKEL in the germline V gene (reference sequence). The CDR3 bases are TGTGCCAGCAGCCACACTAGCGGGGGAAAGACCCAGTACTTC. Translated, it gives CASSHTSGGKTQYF.